Below, 26 T cell receptor beta chains from the same sample are listed, as sequenced in a study of vaccination effects on CD4 cells after COVID-19. TCRdb keeps only in-frame clones here, not all; method: immunoSEQ multiplex PCR. The sample records tens of thousands of clones, over 65% being singletons. Before any sequencing was done, the ViraFEST assay used viral peptide pools to expand antigen-specific CD4+ T cells. Upon completion of roughly ten days in culture, CD4+ T cells were isolated. Nobody among the vaccine recipients had prior SARS-CoV-2 infection (nucleocapsid antibodies were negative). Antigen specificity for these receptors is unknown. Sequenced here: CD4+ T cells from PBMCs cultured with HCoV-OC43 spike peptides, sampled before COVID-19 vaccination. The subset was: HCoV-OC43 spike overlapping peptide pool stimulation. The receptors originated from a human donor who received a COVID-19 vaccine.

This rearrangement joins TRBV12-3 or TRBV12-4 to TRBJ1-1, with TRBD1 matching 8 bases. V was pared by 7 bases and J by 4 bases, with 2 bases of the junction left unmatched. CDR3 length: 12 amino acids. The CDR3 nucleotides are TGTGCCAGCAACACAGGGGGCACTGAAGCTTTCTTT. It specifies CASNTGGTEAFF.

In its sample, this clone was seen a few times. The genes are TRBV19 and TRBJ1-6, with D perhaps TRBD1 (5 bases). This CDR3 comprises 16 residues. Trimming took off 4 bases at V and 6 bases at J, with 16 bases between the two ends. The germline gives CDR1 LNHDA, CDR2 SQIVND (reference sequence). The chain's CDR3 is CASSSYSGTGNSPLHF. In DNA form, the CDR3 reads TGTGCCAGTAGTAGCTACTCCGGGACCGGTAATTCACCCCTCCACTTT.

This chain joins TRBV6-6 and TRBJ2-7; D may match TRBD1 or TRBD2 (5 bases each). With 5 bases removed from V and 2 bases from J, the gap between germline ends came to 13 bases. This CDR3 comprises 14 residues. The germline gives CDR1 MNHNY, CDR2 SVGAGI (reference sequence). The CDR3 DNA is TGTGCCAGCAGTAGGGACGGGGTAACCTACGAGCAGTACGTC. Amino acid sequence: CASSRDGVTYEQYV.

V gene TRBV21-1 combines with J gene TRBJ2-5; TRBD2, the D gene given by the table, was not confirmed from the DNA. TRBV21-1 is designated a pseudogene. The CDR3 runs 17 residues. The CDR3: CASSKVVIRGGQETQYF. CDR3 DNA: TGTGCCAGCAGCAAAGTAGTGATCCGGGGGGGCCAAGAGACCCAGTACTTC.

For the CDR3, the DNA is TGTGCTAGTGGCTCACAGGGGGCTATTGCCGGGGAGCTGTTTTTT. It translates to CASGSQGAIAGELFF. The chain links TRBV12-5 to TRBJ2-2, with TRBD1 matching over 9 bases. Germline V CDR1 and CDR2: LGHNT, FRNRAP. With 6 bases clipped from V and 6 bases from J, the junction kept 8 bases outside the gene matches. This CDR3 region has 15 residues.

V is TRBV10-1 and J is TRBJ2-3, with 7 bases aligning to TRBD1. Germline CDR1 and CDR2: WNHNN and SYGVQD (reference sequence). J lost 2 bases, V lost 8 bases, and 13 bases had no gene match. The CDR3 consists of 16 residues. The CDR3 coding sequence is TGCGCCAGCCTCCGAACCTCGACAGGGTTCACAGATACGCAGTATTTT. Translating it yields CASLRTSTGFTDTQYF.

The chain couples TRBV5-5 to TRBJ2-3; D remains unclear. CDR3 length: 12 amino acids. Trimming left V 0 bases short and J 6 bases short, with 5 bases between. CDR1 SGHKS and CDR2 YYEKEE come from the germline V gene (reference sequence). The CDR3 region is CASSLEADTQYF. In nucleotides, the CDR3 is TGTGCCAGCAGCTTGGAGGCGGATACGCAGTATTTT.

This rearrangement joins TRBV15 to TRBJ2-1; D may match TRBD1 or TRBD2 (5 bases each). The germline V gene has CDR1 LNHNV and CDR2 YYDKDF (reference sequence). The CDR3 loop spans 15 amino acids. Trimming removed 1 base from V and 9 bases from J, with 16 bases in between. The DNA of the CDR3 is TGTGCCACCAGCAGAGGGGGCGCGAGAGCGGCTGAGCAGTTCTTC. It specifies CATSRGGARAAEQFF.

This clone has a single count. The CDR3 nucleotides read TGTGCCAGTGGACGAGGCAGGGGTACCGGGGAGCTGTTTTTT. This gives the protein CASGRGRGTGELFF. The V and J genes are TRBV19 and TRBJ2-2; D is perhaps TRBD1 (6 bases). In germline, CDR1 is LNHDA, CDR2 SQIVND (reference sequence). Trimming took 8 bases from V and 5 from J, leaving 15 bases between them. There are 14 residues in the CDR3.

The chain carries TRBV10-3 and TRBJ1-1; a possible D gene is TRBD1 (5 bases). Trimming removed 4 bases at V and 0 bases at J, with 9 bases between. The CDR3 length is 14 residues. In germline, CDR1 is ENHRY, CDR2 SYGVKD. The CDR3 sequence: CAISGPTVNTEAFF. CDR3 DNA sequence: TGTGCCATCAGTGGGCCGACAGTGAACACTGAAGCTTTCTTT.

This sequence joins TRBV7-3 and TRBJ2-3, with 7 bases identical to TRBD1. This CDR3 has 18 residues. Germline values: CDR1 SGHTA, CDR2 FQGTGA. The trim removed 1 base at V and 9 bases at J, leaving 19 bases unmatched. The CDR3 sequence is CASSLKSRAEGALGTQYF. In nucleotides, the CDR3 is TGTGCCAGCAGCTTAAAGTCGCGGGCTGAGGGGGCCCTAGGGACGCAGTATTTT.

The gene calls are TRBV21-1 and TRBJ1-2. TRBV21-1 is a pseudogene. The length of the CDR3 is 13 residues. The CDR3 sequence: CASSNPGIYGYTF. Here the CDR3 DNA reads TGTGCCAGCAGCAACCCGGGAATCTATGGCTACACCTTC.

This clone was picked up a small number of times. The rearrangement uses TRBV19 and TRBJ1-6; 7 bases line up with TRBD1. After removal of 3 bases from V and 7 bases from J, the junction contained 6 bases not matched to a gene. CDR3 length equals 15 residues. Germline loops: CDR1 LNHDA, CDR2 SQIVND (reference sequence). CDR3 nucleotides: TGTGCCAGTAGTATGGACCCAGGGGGGAATTCACCCCTCCACTTT. Translation gives CASSMDPGGNSPLHF.

The DNA of the CDR3 is TGCGCCAGCAGCTTCTCAACTAGCGGGGGCCACAATGAGCAGTTCTTC. Encoded protein: CASSFSTSGGHNEQFF. V gene TRBV5-1 combines with J gene TRBJ2-1; 11 positions match TRBD2. This CDR3 contains 16 residues. Germline loops: CDR1 SGHRS, CDR2 YFSETQ. V shed 2 bases and J 5 bases; nucleotides not matched to a gene: 6.

The V gene is TRBV18, the J gene TRBJ2-2; the match to TRBD2 covers 7 bases. Trimming took 3 bases from V and 3 from J; bases not matched to a gene: 1. The CDR3 extends over 14 amino acids. In germline, CDR1 is KGHSH, CDR2 LQKENI. The CDR3: CASSPTSDTGELFF. CDR3 sequence (DNA): TGTGCCAGCTCACCTACTAGCGACACCGGGGAGCTGTTTTTT.

The chain combines TRBV5-1 with TRBJ2-1, with 8 bases fitting TRBD1. Germline V gene sequence: CDR1 SGHRS, CDR2 YFSETQ. The length of the CDR3 is 16 residues. V was pared by 4 bases and J by 2 bases, with 8 bases of the junction left unmatched. The DNA of the CDR3 is TGCGCCAGCAGCGTGGCTGGACAGGGTCCCTACAATGAGCAGTTCTTC. Its protein product is CASSVAGQGPYNEQFF. Looking up the rest from reference TRBV5-1 and TRBJ2-1 gives the full variable domain: KAGVTQTPRYLIKTRGQQVTLSCSPISGHRSVSWYQQTPGQGLQFLFEYFSETQRNKGNFPGRFSGRQFSNSRSEMNVSTLELGDSALYLCASSVAGQGPYNEQFFGPGTRLTVL.

This clone was observed a handful of times. The chain links TRBV10-2 to TRBJ2-1; 9 bases map to TRBD1. This CDR3 comprises 13 residues. Germline CDR1 is WSHSY and CDR2 is SAAADI. J gave up 9 bases and V 5 bases, and 5 bases lay outside the gene matches. This CDR3 reads CASSPRDRAEQFF. CDR3 nucleotides: TGCGCCAGCAGTCCTAGGGACAGGGCTGAGCAGTTCTTC.

The chain is built from TRBV24-1 and TRBJ2-1, with TRBD2 matching 11 bases. J was trimmed by 7 bases and V by 3 bases; bases with no gene match: 4. CDR3 length: 15 residues. In germline, CDR1 is KGHDR, CDR2 SFDVKD. CDR3 in DNA: TGTGCCACCAGTGATAGTACTAGCGGGGGTAATGAGCAGTTCTTC. This sequence encodes CATSDSTSGGNEQFF.

The chain recombines TRBV12-3 or TRBV12-4 with TRBJ2-1; TRBD1 matches 7 bases. There are 13 residues in the CDR3. V was clipped by 5 bases and J by 9 bases; unmatched bases: 7. Here the CDR3 DNA reads TGTGCCAGCAGTCCCGGGACAGCGAGTGAGCAGTTCTTC. Protein product: CASSPGTASEQFF.

The CDR3 region has the DNA TGTGCCACCAGCAGAGGAGGAGCGTACTCTGGAAACACCATATATTTT. Encoded protein: CATSRGGAYSGNTIYF. V usage is TRBV15 and J usage is TRBJ1-3; D unresolved. Trimming shortened V by 1 base and J by 0 bases, and 10 bases separated the two germline ends. CDR1 is LNHNV and CDR2 is YYDKDF in the germline V gene (reference sequence). The CDR3 is made up of 16 amino acids.

As concerns this clone: Other DNA variants within this sample encode the same CDR3. This sequence joins TRBV7-3 and TRBJ2-6; no reliable D call. Between the trimmed V and J ends, which lost 5 bases and 2 bases, there was a span of 1 base. Germline values: CDR1 SGHTA, CDR2 FQGTGA. The CDR3 covers 12 residues. The CDR3 sequence: CASSPGANVLTF. CDR3 nucleotide sequence: TGTGCCAGCAGCCCTGGGGCCAACGTCCTGACTTTC. Looking up the rest from reference TRBV7-3 and TRBJ2-6 gives the full variable domain: GAGVSQTPSNKVTEKGKYVELRCDPISGHTALYWYRQSLGQGPEFLIYFQGTGAADDSGLPNDRFFAVRPEGSVSTLKIQRTERGDSAVYLCASSPGANVLTFGAGSRLTVL.

The chain has TRBV12-3 or TRBV12-4 and TRBJ1-6; D unresolved. V lost 4 bases, J lost 6 bases, and 4 bases lay in between. The length of the CDR3 is 12 residues. The CDR3 coding sequence is TGTGCCAGCAGTTCAAGTAATTCACCCCTCCACTTT. Translation: CASSSSNSPLHF.

V gene TRBV10-3 combines with J gene TRBJ2-7; perhaps TRBD2 as D (5 bases). The CDR3 totals 11 residues. Per the germline V gene, CDR1 is ENHRY and CDR2 is SYGVKD. The ends were cut back, 11 bases at V and 4 bases at J, with 12 bases in the middle. The CDR3 DNA follows: TGTGCCGTCCTCCGCGGGTACGAGCAGTACGTC. Translation gives CAVLRGYEQYV.

This rearrangement joins TRBV7-9 to TRBJ2-3; D is uncertain. V gave up 5 bases and J gave up 0 bases, with 12 bases separating them. CDR3 length: 15 amino acids. The germline CDR1 and CDR2 sequences are SEHNR and FQNEAQ (reference sequence). DNA for the CDR3: TGTGCCAGCAGCGTTGGGATCTTTAGCACAGATACGCAGTATTTT. Amino acids: CASSVGIFSTDTQYF.

This sequence joins TRBV29-1 and TRBJ1-2; a possible D gene is TRBD1 (5 bases). Germline CDR1 and CDR2: SQVTM and ANQGSEA. Trimming removed 1 base from V and 3 bases from J, with 21 bases in between. The CDR3 runs to 17 residues. CDR3 DNA sequence: TGCAGCGTTGAAGTTCAACGTTTATGGGGGGTGGACTATGGCTACACCTTC. Amino acids: CSVEVQRLWGVDYGYTF.

V is TRBV18 and J is TRBJ2-4, with 8 bases aligning to TRBD1. The germline gives CDR1 KGHSH, CDR2 LQKENI. The trim removed 3 bases at V and 7 bases at J, leaving 8 bases unmatched. The CDR3 runs to 15 residues. The CDR3 loop reads CASSPRDRISNIQYF. As DNA, the CDR3 is TGTGCCAGCTCACCCCGGGACAGGATTTCGAACATTCAGTACTTC.